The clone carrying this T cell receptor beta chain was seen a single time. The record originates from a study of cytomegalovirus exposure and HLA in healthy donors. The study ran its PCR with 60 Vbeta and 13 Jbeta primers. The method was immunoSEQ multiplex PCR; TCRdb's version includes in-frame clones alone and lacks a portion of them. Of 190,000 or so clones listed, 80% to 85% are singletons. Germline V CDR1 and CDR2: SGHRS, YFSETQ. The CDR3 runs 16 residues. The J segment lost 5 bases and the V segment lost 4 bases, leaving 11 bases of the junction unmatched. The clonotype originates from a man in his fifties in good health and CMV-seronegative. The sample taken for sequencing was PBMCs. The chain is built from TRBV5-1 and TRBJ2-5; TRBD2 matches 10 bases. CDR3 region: CASSIPLAGVRETQYF. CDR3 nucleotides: TGCGCCAGCAGCATACCCCTAGCGGGAGTCAGGGAGACCCAGTACTTC.